This paragraph reports one TCR beta chain. Germline V CDR1 and CDR2: SEHNR, FQNEAQ (reference sequence). V gave up 0 bases and J gave up 6 bases, with 14 bases separating them. The CDR3 has 15 amino acids. This entry comes from a study of blood T cell repertoires in COVID-19. Using immunoSEQ multiplex PCR, the repertoire was profiled, and TCRdb retains in-frame clones only, with some absent. Among around 200,000 clones listed, roughly 82% were seen once. Sequencing was carried out using PBMCs or T cells enriched from blood (not recorded which). The receptor was derived from a man between 35 and 55 years old with acute COVID-19. The V gene is TRBV7-9, the J gene TRBJ1-2; D call uncertain. Written as DNA, the CDR3 is TGTGCCAGCAGCTTAGCCATCACCGAAGCGGATGGCTACACCTTC. Translation gives CASSLAITEADGYTF.